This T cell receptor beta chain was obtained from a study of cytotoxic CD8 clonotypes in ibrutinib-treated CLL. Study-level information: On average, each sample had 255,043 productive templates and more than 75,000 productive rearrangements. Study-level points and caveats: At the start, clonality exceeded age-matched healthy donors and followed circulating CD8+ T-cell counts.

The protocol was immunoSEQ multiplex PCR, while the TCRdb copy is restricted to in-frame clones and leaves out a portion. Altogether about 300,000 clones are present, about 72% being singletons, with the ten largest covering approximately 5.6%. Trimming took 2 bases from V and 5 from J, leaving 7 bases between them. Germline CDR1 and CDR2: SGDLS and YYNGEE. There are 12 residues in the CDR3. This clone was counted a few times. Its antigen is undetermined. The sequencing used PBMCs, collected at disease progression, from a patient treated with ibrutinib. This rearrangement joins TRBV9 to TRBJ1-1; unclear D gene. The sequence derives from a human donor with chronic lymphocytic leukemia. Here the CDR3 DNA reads TGTGCCAGCAGCGTTATGGGGACTGAAGCTTTCTTT. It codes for CASSVMGTEAFF.